These 10 T cell receptor beta chains share one sample of origin, sequenced in a study of monozygotic twins with inflammatory bowel disease. TCRdb reprocessed the 5' RACE reads and stores each CDR3 protein as one record, lacking DNA. The sample spans approximately 420,000 distinct CDR3 sequences; the ten largest clones claim 2% to 2.5%. Material: blood. These receptors were collected from a human donor with ulcerative colitis or Crohn's disease, or a healthy co-twin of an affected twin (not recorded which).

The chain employs TRBV27 and TRBJ2-1; TCRdb returns TRBD1, unconfirmable since there is no DNA. This CDR3 comprises 12 residues. Germline values: CDR1 MNHEY, CDR2 SMNVEV (reference sequence). The CDR3 is CASWGQYNEQFF.

The rearrangement links TRBV6-5 to TRBJ1-1. The CDR3 is 14 residues long. CDR1 MNHEY and CDR2 SVGAGI come from the germline V gene. CDR3 region: CASSYSGVNTEAFF.

The chain links TRBV7-9 to TRBJ1-6. CDR1 is SEHNR and CDR2 is FQNEAQ in the germline V gene (reference sequence). CDR3 length: 14 amino acids. CDR3 region: CDSSPGSTNSPLHF. Full variable domain (remainder filled in from reference TRBV7-9 and TRBJ1-6): DTGVSQNPRHKITKRGQNVTFRCDPISEHNRLYWYRQTLGQGPEFLTYFQNEAQLEKSRLLSDRFSAERPKGSFSTLEIQRTEQGDSAMYLCDSSPGSTNSPLHFGNGTRLTVT.

The chain joins TRBV20-1 to TRBJ2-7; TCRdb proposes TRBD2, but this gene call is untestable without DNA. Germline V gene sequence: CDR1 DFQATT, CDR2 SNEGSKA (reference sequence). The CDR3 contains 14 residues. CDR3 region: CSAGTSGSSYEQYF.

This CDR3 reads CASSVTRTGELFF. V usage is TRBV4-3 and J usage is TRBJ2-2. The CDR3 extends over 13 amino acids. Germline V gives CDR1 LGHNA, CDR2 YSLEER.

The chain couples TRBV5-1 to TRBJ2-1; lacking DNA, the TRBD1 call made by TCRdb goes unchecked. Germline CDR1 and CDR2: SGHRS and YFSETQ. This CDR3 is built from 17 residues. The CDR3 sequence: CASSLVGRGGSYNEQFF.

The V call is TRBV28, the J call TRBJ2-1; TCRdb gives TRBD2 as the D gene, but with no DNA this cannot be confirmed. CDR1 and CDR2 from the germline V gene are MDHEN and SYDVKM. The CDR3 runs 16 residues. The CDR3 loop is CASSFYGGYSYNEQFF.

The chain couples TRBV28 to TRBJ2-3. The V gene's germline CDR1 is MDHEN and CDR2 SYDVKM. This CDR3 comprises 12 residues. The CDR3 protein is CASSRQPDTQYF.

This chain joins TRBV2 and TRBJ1-2; the D gene TCRdb calls, TRBD1, cannot be checked with no DNA. The CDR3 length is 14 residues. Looked up from germline, CDR1 is SNHLY and CDR2 is FYNNEI. CDR3 amino acids: CASSESGAVYGYTF.

The chain combines TRBV6-6 with TRBJ2-1; with no DNA, the TCRdb D assignment of TRBD2 cannot be verified. The germline CDR1 and CDR2 sequences are MNHNY and SVGAGI (reference sequence). This CDR3 has 14 amino acids. CDR3 region: CASSYASGTNEQFF.